A selection of T cell receptor beta chains follows, all from one sample in a study of CD8 T cells in ankylosing spondylitis. TCRdb ran MiXCR on the 5' RACE reads and lists one entry per CDR3 protein. The sample includes about 250,000 distinct CDR3 sequences, over 30% of them seen just once. Source material: blood, either unsorted or a sorted T cell fraction (not recorded which). The source is a male donor with ankylosing spondylitis or in good health (not recorded which). The conserved cysteine and the conserved F or W are not part of the CDR3 here. The listing skips clone size in some rows; elsewhere it reads once, few, many or a size class.

j_call clone_size v_call cdr3_aa
TRBJ2-1 NA TRBV10-3 AIRSDPYNEQF
TRBJ1-2 few TRBV29-1 SVERGIEGYGYT
TRBJ2-2 NA TRBV27 ASTFQGTGELF
TRBJ1-5 NA TRBV12-3/TRBV12-4 ASSTGQINQPQH
TRBJ2-2 few TRBV20-1 SARESASGANTGELF
TRBJ1-1 NA TRBV5-1 ASSNGSPNTEAF
TRBJ2-2 few TRBV10-3 AISEQENTGELF
TRBJ2-3 NA TRBV6-4 ASSDSTSGGATDTQY
TRBJ2-1 NA TRBV7-2 ASSLEPSGGYCNEQF
TRBJ2-5 many TRBV29-1 SVEVRDGQETQY
TRBJ1-6 NA TRBV4-2 ASSQSGQAGKSSYNSPLH
TRBJ2-1 NA TRBV12-3/TRBV12-4 ASGAGRYNEQF
TRBJ1-6 NA TRBV7-2 ASSSGQGESPLH
TRBJ2-7 few TRBV20-1 SATLDRVAYEQY
TRBJ2-7 few TRBV10-3 AIRGTEAYEQY
TRBJ2-2 few TRBV21-1 ASSPRRRGPNTGELF
TRBJ2-1 few TRBV12-3/TRBV12-4 ASSIGVRANEQF
TRBJ2-7 NA TRBV6-1 ASSPGGPFYEQY
TRBJ2-3 once TRBV2 ASSTGTSPRGTQY
TRBJ1-2 NA TRBV29-1 SVLQNNYGYT
TRBJ2-2 few TRBV20-1 SARDGSRAFSGELF
TRBJ2-5 few TRBV20-1 SGRGGGQETQY
TRBJ2-7 few TRBV20-1 SAIGRRDGWYEQY
TRBJ2-7 NA TRBV21-1 ASSKETVSYEQY
TRBJ2-7 NA TRBV18 ASSYSGTGWDEQY
TRBJ1-1 few TRBV29-1 SVFRDMNTEAF
TRBJ1-5 few TRBV27 ASSFLGANQPQH
TRBJ2-5 many TRBV6-5 ASSYGGLETQY
TRBJ2-6 NA TRBV6-1 ASRDAGNANVLT
TRBJ2-7 NA TRBV10-2 ASLLGGGAAEQY
TRBJ1-3 NA TRBV5-1 ASSTAGPISGNTIY
TRBJ2-1 NA TRBV20-1 SATQSHEQF
TRBJ2-5 NA TRBV12-3/TRBV12-4 ASSSLAGGRVQETQY
TRBJ1-1 NA TRBV20-1 SAREGTGMNTEAF
TRBJ2-5 NA TRBV10-3 AISDGQASQETQY
TRBJ2-4 NA TRBV20-1 SAWIAKNIQY
TRBJ1-4 NA TRBV5-1 ASSLEGPKLNEKLF
TRBJ2-3 NA TRBV20-1 SARDYRESTDTQY
TRBJ1-6 NA TRBV3-1 ASSRGARDSPLH
TRBJ1-1 NA TRBV7-9 ASSLAILPEAF
TRBJ1-6 NA TRBV5-1 ASSLKGVDSPLH
TRBJ1-3 NA TRBV10-3 AISEPTGGSVGTIY
TRBJ2-5 NA TRBV9 ASSGGLAGGAWETQY
TRBJ2-5 NA TRBV20-1 SARFPGLQTQY
TRBJ2-7 NA TRBV20-1 SARRAGQGGEQY
TRBJ2-3 NA TRBV28 ASSLGPVPTADTQY
TRBJ2-1 few TRBV15 ATSSPPHSHEQF
TRBJ1-2 NA TRBV5-5 ASSLDFSGVGGYT